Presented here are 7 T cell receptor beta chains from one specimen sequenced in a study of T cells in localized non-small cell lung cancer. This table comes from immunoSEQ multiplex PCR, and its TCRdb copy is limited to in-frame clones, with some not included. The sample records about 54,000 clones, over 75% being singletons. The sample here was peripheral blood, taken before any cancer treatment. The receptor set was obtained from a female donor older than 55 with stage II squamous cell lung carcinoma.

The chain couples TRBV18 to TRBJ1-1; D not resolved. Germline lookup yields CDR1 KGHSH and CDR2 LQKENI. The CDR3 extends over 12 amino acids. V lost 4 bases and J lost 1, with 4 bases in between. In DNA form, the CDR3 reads TGTGCCAGCTCACTAGGGAACACTGAAGCTTTCTTT. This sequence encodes CASSLGNTEAFF.

This CDR3 is CASSLLVAGGNNEQFF. The CDR3 nucleotides are TGCGCCAGCAGCCTACTCGTAGCGGGGGGAAACAATGAGCAGTTCTTC. The chain recombines TRBV5-1 with TRBJ2-1, with TRBD2 matching over 10 bases. This CDR3 spans 16 amino acids. CDR1 is SGHRS and CDR2 is YFSETQ in the germline V gene. The junction had 9 bases not matched to a gene; V was cut back by 4 bases and J by 5 bases.

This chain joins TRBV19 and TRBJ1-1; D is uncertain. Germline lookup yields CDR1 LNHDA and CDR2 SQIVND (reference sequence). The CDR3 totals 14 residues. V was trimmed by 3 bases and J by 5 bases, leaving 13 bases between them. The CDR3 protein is CASSIDGRWTEAFF. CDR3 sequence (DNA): TGTGCCAGTAGTATCGATGGGAGATGGACTGAAGCTTTCTTT.

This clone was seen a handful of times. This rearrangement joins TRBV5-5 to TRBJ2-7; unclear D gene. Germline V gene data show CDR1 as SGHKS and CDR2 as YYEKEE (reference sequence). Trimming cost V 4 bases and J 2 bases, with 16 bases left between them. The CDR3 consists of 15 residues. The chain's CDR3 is CASSPAPAGPYEQYF. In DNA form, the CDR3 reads TGTGCCAGCAGCCCAGCCCCCGCAGGCCCCTACGAGCAGTACTTC. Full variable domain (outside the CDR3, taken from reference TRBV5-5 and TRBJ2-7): DAGVTQSPTHLIKTRGQQVTLRCSPISGHKSVSWYQQVLGQGPQFIFQYYEKEERGRGNFPDRFSARQFPNYSSELNVNALLLGDSALYLCASSPAPAGPYEQYFGPGTRLTVT.

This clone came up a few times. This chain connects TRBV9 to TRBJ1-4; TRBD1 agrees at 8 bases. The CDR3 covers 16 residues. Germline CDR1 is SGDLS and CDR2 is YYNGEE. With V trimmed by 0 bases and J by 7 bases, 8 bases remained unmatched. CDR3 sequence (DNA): TGTGCCAGCAGCGTAGCTCCAGGGGGCGCACCTGAAAAACTGTTTTTT. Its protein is CASSVAPGGAPEKLFF.

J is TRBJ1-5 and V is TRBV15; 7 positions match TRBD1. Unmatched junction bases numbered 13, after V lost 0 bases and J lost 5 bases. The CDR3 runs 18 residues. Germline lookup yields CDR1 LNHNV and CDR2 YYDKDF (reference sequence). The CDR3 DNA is TGTGCCACCAGCAGAGATCGAGGAGGGTCAGGGACAGATCAGCCCCAGCATTTT. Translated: CATSRDRGGSGTDQPQHF. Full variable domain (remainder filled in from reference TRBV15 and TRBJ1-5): DAMVIQNPRYQVTQFGKPVTLSCSQTLNHNVMYWYQQKSSQAPKLLFHYYDKDFNNEADTPDNFQSRRPNTSFCFLDIRSPGLGDTAMYLCATSRDRGGSGTDQPQHFGDGTRLSIL.

The CDR3 is CASSQSGRSPGDGYTF. In nucleotides, the CDR3 is TGCGCCAGCAGCCAAAGTGGCAGGAGCCCAGGGGATGGCTACACCTTC. The gene calls are TRBV4-1 and TRBJ1-2; possibly TRBD1 for D (6 bases). V lost 2 bases and J 6 bases, leaving 19 bases between the germline ends. This CDR3 has 16 residues. Germline-derived CDR1 and CDR2 are MGHRA and YSYEKL.